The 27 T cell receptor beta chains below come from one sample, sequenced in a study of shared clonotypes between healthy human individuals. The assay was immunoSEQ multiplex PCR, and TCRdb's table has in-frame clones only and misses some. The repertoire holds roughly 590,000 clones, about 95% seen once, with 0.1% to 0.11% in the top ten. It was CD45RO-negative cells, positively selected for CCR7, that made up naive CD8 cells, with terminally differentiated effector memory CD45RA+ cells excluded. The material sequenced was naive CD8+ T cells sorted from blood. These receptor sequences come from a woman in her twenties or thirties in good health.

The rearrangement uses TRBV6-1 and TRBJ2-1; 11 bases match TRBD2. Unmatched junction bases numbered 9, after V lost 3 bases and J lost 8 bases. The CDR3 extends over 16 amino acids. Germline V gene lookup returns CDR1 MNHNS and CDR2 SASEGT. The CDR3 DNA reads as TGTGCCAGCAGTGACGTAGCGGGAGGGCCGGGGGATGAGCAGTTCTTC. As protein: CASSDVAGGPGDEQFF.

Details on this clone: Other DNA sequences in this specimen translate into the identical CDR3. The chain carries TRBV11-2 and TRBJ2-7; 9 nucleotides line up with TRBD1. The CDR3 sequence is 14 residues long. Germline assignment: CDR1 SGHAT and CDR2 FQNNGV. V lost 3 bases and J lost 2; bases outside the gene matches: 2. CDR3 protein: CASSFGTGPYEQYF. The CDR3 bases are TGTGCCAGCAGCTTCGGGACAGGGCCCTACGAGCAGTACTTC.

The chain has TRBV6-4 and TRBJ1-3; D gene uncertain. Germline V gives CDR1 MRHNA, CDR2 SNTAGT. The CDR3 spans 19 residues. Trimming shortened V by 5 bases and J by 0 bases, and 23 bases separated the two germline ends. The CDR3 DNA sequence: TGTGCCAGCAGTTTAAGGACTCCGCTAGGGCCCTTCTCTGGAAACACCATATATTTT. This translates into CASSLRTPLGPFSGNTIYF.

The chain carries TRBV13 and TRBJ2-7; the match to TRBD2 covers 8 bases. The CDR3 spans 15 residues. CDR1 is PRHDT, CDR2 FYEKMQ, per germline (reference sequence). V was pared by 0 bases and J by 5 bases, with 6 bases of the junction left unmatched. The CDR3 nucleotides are TGTGCCAGCAGCTTAGGATTAGCGGGAACAAACGAGCAGTACTTC. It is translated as CASSLGLAGTNEQYF.

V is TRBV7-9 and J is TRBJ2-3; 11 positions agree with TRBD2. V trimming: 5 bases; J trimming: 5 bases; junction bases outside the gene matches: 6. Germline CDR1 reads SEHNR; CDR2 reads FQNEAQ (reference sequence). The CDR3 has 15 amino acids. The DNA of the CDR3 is TGTGCCAGCAGCCCACTAGCGGGAGTACAAGATACGCAGTATTTT. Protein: CASSPLAGVQDTQYF. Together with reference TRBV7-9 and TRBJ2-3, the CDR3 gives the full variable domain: DTGVSQNPRHKITKRGQNVTFRCDPISEHNRLYWYRQTLGQGPEFLTYFQNEAQLEKSRLLSDRFSAERPKGSFSTLEIQRTEQGDSAMYLCASSPLAGVQDTQYFGPGTRLTVL.

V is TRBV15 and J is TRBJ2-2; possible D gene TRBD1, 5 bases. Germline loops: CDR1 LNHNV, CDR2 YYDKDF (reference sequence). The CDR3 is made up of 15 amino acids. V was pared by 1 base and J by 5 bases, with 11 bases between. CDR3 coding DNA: TGTGCCACCAGCAGAGTTGCAGGGCTAACCGGGGAGCTGTTTTTT. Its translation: CATSRVAGLTGELFF. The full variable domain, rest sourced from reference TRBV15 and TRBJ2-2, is DAMVIQNPRYQVTQFGKPVTLSCSQTLNHNVMYWYQQKSSQAPKLLFHYYDKDFNNEADTPDNFQSRRPNTSFCFLDIRSPGLGDTAMYLCATSRVAGLTGELFFGEGSRLTVL.

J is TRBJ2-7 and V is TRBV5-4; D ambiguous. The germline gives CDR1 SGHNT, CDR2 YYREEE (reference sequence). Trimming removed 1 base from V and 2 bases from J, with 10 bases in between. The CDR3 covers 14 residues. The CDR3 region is CASSLLAYPYEQYF. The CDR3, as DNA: TGTGCCAGCAGCTTGCTCGCCTACCCCTACGAGCAGTACTTC.

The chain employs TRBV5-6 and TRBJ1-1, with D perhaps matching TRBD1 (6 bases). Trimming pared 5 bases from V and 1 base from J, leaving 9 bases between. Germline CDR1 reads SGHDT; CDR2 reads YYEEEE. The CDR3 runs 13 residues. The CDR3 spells CASSPGENTEAFF. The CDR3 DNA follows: TGTGCCAGCAGTCCAGGGGAGAACACTGAAGCTTTCTTT.

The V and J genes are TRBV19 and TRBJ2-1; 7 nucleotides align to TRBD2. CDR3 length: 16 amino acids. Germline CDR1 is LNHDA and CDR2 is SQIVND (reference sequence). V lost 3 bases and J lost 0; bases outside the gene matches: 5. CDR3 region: CASSIRPGGSYNEQFF. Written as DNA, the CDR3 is TGTGCCAGTAGTATCAGACCGGGAGGCTCCTACAATGAGCAGTTCTTC.

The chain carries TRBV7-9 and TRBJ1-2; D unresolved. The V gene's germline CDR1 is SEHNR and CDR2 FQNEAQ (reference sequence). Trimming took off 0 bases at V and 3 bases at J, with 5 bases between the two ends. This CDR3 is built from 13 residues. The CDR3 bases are TGTGCCAGCAGCTTAGCGGGGTACTATGGCTACACCTTC. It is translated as CASSLAGYYGYTF.

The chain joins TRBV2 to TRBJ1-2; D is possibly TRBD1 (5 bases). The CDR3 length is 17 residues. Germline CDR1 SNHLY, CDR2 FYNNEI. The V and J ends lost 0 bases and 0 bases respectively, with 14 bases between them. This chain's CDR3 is CASSEAYMDNPNYGYTF. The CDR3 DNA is TGTGCCAGCAGTGAAGCCTATATGGACAATCCTAACTATGGCTACACCTTC.

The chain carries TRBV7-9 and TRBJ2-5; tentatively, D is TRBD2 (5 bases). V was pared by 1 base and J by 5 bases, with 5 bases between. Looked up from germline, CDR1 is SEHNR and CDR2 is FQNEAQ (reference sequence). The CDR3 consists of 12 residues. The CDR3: CASSLVAETQYF. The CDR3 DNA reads TGTGCCAGCAGCTTAGTAGCGGAGACCCAGTACTTC.

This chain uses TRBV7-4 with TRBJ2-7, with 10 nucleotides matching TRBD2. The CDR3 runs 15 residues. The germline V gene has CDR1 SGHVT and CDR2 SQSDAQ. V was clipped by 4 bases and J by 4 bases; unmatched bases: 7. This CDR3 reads CASSSSSGSRYEQYF. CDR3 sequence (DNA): TGTGCCAGCAGCTCCTCTAGCGGGAGTAGGTACGAGCAGTACTTC.

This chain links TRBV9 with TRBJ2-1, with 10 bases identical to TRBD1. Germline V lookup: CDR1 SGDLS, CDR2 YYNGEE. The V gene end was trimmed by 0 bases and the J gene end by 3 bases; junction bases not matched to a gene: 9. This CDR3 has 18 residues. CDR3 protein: CASSVVPWGTGVYNEQFF. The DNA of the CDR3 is TGTGCCAGCAGCGTAGTCCCATGGGGGACAGGGGTCTACAATGAGCAGTTCTTC.

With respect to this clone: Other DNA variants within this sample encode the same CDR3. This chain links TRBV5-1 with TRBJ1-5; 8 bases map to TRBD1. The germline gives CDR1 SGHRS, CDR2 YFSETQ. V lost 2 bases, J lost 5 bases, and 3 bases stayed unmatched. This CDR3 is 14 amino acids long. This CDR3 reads CASSLGQGDQPQHF. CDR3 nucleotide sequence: TGCGCCAGCAGCTTAGGACAGGGTGATCAGCCCCAGCATTTT.

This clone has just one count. The CDR3 here is CASSLDPFGVEAFF. CDR3 DNA sequence: TGCGCCAGCAGTCTCGACCCGTTTGGGGTGGAAGCTTTCTTT. J is TRBJ1-1 and V is TRBV10-1; D not certain. The CDR3 covers 14 residues. The V and J ends lost 5 bases and 8 bases respectively, with 18 bases between them. CDR1 WNHNN and CDR2 SYGVQD come from the germline V gene (reference sequence).

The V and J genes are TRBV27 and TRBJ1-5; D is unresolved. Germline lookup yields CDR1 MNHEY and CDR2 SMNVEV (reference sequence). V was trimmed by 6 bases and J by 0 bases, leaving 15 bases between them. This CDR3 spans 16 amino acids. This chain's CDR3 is CASSHHRRNSNQPQHF. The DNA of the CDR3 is TGTGCCAGCAGCCACCATCGGAGGAATAGCAATCAGCCCCAGCATTTT.

The CDR3 protein is CASSPPLPDRFEETQYF. The CDR3 coding sequence is TGTGCCAGCAGCCCCCCCCTCCCGGACAGGTTTGAAGAGACCCAGTACTTC. The V gene is TRBV11-2, the J gene TRBJ2-5, with 7 bases lining up with TRBD1. This CDR3 spans 17 amino acids. Germline assignment: CDR1 SGHAT and CDR2 FQNNGV. V lost 5 bases and J lost 3; bases outside the gene matches: 15. Variable domain in full (rest from reference TRBV11-2 and TRBJ2-5): EAGVAQSPRYKIIEKRQSVAFWCNPISGHATLYWYQQILGQGPKLLIQFQNNGVVDDSQLPKDRFSAERLKGVDSTLKIQPAKLEDSAVYLCASSPPLPDRFEETQYFGPGTRLLVL.

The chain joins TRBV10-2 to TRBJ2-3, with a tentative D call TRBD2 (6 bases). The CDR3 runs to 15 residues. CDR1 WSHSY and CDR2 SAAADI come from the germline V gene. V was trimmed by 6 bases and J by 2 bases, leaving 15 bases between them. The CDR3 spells CASSSEGRNTDTQYF. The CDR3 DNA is TGCGCCAGCAGCTCGGAGGGCAGGAACACAGATACGCAGTATTTT.

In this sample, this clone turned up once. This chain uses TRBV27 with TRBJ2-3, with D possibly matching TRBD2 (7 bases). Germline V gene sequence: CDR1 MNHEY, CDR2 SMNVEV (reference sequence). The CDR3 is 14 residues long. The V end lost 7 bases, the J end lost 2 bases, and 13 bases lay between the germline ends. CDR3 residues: CASNLGGPTDTQYF. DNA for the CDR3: TGTGCCAGCAACCTCGGGGGGCCCACAGATACGCAGTATTTT.

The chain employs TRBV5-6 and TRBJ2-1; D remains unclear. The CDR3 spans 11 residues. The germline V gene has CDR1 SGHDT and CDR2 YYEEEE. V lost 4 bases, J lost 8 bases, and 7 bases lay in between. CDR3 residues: CASSVTDEQFF. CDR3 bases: TGTGCCAGCAGCGTGACTGATGAGCAGTTCTTC. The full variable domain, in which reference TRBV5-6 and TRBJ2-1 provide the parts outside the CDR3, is DAGVTQSPTHLIKTRGQQVTLRCSPKSGHDTVSWYQQALGQGPQFIFQYYEEEERQRGNFPDRFSGHQFPNYSSELNVNALLLGDSALYLCASSVTDEQFFGPGTRLTVL.

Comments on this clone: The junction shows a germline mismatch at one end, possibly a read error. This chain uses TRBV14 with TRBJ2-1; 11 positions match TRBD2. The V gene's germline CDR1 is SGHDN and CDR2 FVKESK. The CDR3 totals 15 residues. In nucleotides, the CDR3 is TGTGCCAGCAGCTCGCGGGGAGGTAGCGGGAGGGCCCTAATCTTC. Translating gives CASSSRGGSGRALIF.

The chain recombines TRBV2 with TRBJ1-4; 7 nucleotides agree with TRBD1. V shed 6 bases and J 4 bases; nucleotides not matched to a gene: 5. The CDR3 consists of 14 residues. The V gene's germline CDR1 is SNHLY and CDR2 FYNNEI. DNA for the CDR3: TGTGCCAGCAGGCCGGGACAGAGTAATGAAAAACTGTTTTTT. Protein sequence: CASRPGQSNEKLFF.

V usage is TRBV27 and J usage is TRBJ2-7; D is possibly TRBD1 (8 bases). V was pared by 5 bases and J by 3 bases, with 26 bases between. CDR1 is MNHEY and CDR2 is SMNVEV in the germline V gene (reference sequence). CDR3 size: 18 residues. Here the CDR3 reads CASSLTDRGGGGVYEQYF. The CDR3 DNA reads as TGTGCCAGCAGTCTAACTGACAGGGGAGGAGGGGGGGTCTACGAGCAGTACTTC.

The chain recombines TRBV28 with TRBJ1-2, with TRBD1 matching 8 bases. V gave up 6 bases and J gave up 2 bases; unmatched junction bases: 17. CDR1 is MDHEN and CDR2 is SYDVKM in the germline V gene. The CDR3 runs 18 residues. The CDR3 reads CASRRDRKGRLLNYGYTF. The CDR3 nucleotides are TGTGCCAGCAGGAGGGACAGGAAAGGGCGGCTACTCAACTATGGCTACACCTTC.

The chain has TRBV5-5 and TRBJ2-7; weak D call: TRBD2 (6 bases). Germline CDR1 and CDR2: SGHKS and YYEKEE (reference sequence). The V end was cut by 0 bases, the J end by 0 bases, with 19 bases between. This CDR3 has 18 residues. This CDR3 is CASSLGLGSGRSSYEQYF. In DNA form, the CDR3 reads TGTGCCAGCAGCTTGGGACTAGGTTCGGGGAGGAGCTCCTACGAGCAGTACTTC.

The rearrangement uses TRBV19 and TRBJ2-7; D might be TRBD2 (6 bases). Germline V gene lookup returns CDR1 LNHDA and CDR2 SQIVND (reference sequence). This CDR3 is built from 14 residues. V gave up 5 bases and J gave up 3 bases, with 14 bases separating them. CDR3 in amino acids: CASSPTSSHYEQYF. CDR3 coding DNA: TGTGCCAGTAGTCCAACTAGCTCCCACTACGAGCAGTACTTC.